These 21 T cell receptor beta chains were sequenced from one sample in a study of T cells in Graves' hyperthyroidism and ophthalmopathy (dated by TCRdb to about 2019). Preparation of the library involved multiplex PCR. The instrument given in TCRdb is Illumina HiSeq 2000. The TCR beta CDR3 regions were amplified from the RNA transcripts. A first-round RT-PCR of the TCR CDR3 used the HTBI primer set with the Qiagen OneStep RT-PCR kit. The raw public data were reprocessed by TCRdb itself: fastp quality trimming at Q25, MiXCR clonotype calling, in-frame beta chains only. All rows with the same CDR3 protein become a single entry with the most common DNA and genes. The sample yields about 180,000 distinct CDR3 sequences; 17% were counted once. The ten largest clones represent 25% to 35% of the sample. The sequencing input was blood. These TCRs come from a woman aged 50 to 65 with Graves' hyperthyroidism.

This clonotype was counted at least ten times. This chain uses TRBV27 with TRBJ1-2, with D tentatively TRBD1 (5 bases). V dropped 5 bases and J dropped 4 bases, with 26 bases sitting between them. The CDR3 spans 18 residues. The V gene's germline CDR1 is MNHEY and CDR2 SMNVEV (reference sequence). The CDR3 is CASSPSEGEVSLGYGYTF. CDR3 DNA sequence: TGTGCCAGCAGTCCCAGCGAAGGGGAGGTTTCTCTCGGCTATGGCTACACCTTC.

This clonotype occurred many times. The V call is TRBV6-4, the J call TRBJ2-3, with D perhaps matching TRBD2 (6 bases). Looked up from germline, CDR1 is MRHNA and CDR2 is SNTAGT. Deletions cut 4 bases from V and 6 bases from J, with 17 bases between. The CDR3 contains 15 residues. As DNA, the CDR3 is TGTGCCAGCAGTGCCTCAGCGGGCGGAGGGGATACGCAGTATTTT. Its translation is CASSASAGGGDTQYF.

This clonotype has ten or more counts. The gene calls are TRBV6-1 and TRBJ2-1; 12 positions match TRBD2. V shed 5 bases, J shed 8 bases, and the junction held 7 bases outside the gene matches. This CDR3 contains 15 residues. Germline V gives CDR1 MNHNS, CDR2 SASEGT. CDR3: CASSILAGGPYEQFF. For the CDR3, the DNA is TGTGCCAGCAGTATTCTAGCGGGGGGGCCGTATGAGCAGTTCTTC.

This clonotype was recorded a few times. The germline gene is not matched at one end of the junction; a read error may be the cause. V and J are TRBV5-5 and TRBJ2-5; 13 bases are a match to TRBD2. Germline-derived CDR1 and CDR2 are SGHKS and YYEKEE (reference sequence). The CDR3 contains 15 residues. This CDR3 is CASSWTSGGAEAQYF. The CDR3 bases are TGTGCCAGCAGCTGGACTAGCGGGGGCGCAGAGGCCCAGTACTTC.

The table lists this clonotype with many counts. V gene TRBV7-9 combines with J gene TRBJ2-3; 12 nucleotides match TRBD1. Germline V gives CDR1 SEHNR, CDR2 FQNEAQ (reference sequence). The junction had 9 bases not matched to a gene; V was cut back by 10 bases and J by 4 bases. CDR3 length: 15 residues. The DNA of the CDR3 is TGTGCCACCCCGCGGGGACAGGGGGCGGCAGATACGCAGTATTTT. It yields the protein CATPRGQGAADTQYF.

The rearrangement links TRBV28 to TRBJ2-2, with no clear D. The CDR3 loop spans 13 amino acids. V lost 2 bases and J lost 5, with 6 bases in between. CDR1 and CDR2 (germline): MDHEN, SYDVKM. This CDR3 is CASSLRLTGELFF. DNA of the CDR3: TGTGCCAGCAGTTTACGTCTAACCGGGGAGCTGTTTTTT.

This clonotype appeared many times. This chain uses TRBV12-3 or TRBV12-4 with TRBJ1-1; D possibly corresponds to TRBD1 (5 bases). V dropped 5 bases and J dropped 0 bases, with 13 bases sitting between them. The CDR3 extends over 15 amino acids. The CDR3 DNA is TGTGCCAGCAGTCTCAGACAGACCATGAACACTGAAGCTTTCTTT. This encodes CASSLRQTMNTEAFF.

The chain links TRBV12-5 to TRBJ2-1; D is ambiguous. The CDR3 loop spans 13 amino acids. The V end was cut by 5 bases, the J end by 6 bases, with 11 bases between. Per germline, CDR1 LGHNT and CDR2 FRNRAP. CDR3 sequence reads: CASGTGPLNEQFF. In nucleotides, the CDR3 is TGTGCTAGTGGTACCGGGCCCCTCAATGAGCAGTTCTTC.

The chain combines TRBV12-3 or TRBV12-4 with TRBJ1-4, with D possibly matching TRBD1 (6 bases). The CDR3 length is 17 residues. V shed 2 bases and J shed 4 bases, with 17 bases lying between them. CDR3 region: CASSLTARGAGNEKLFF. The DNA for the CDR3 is TGTGCCAGCAGTTTAACTGCCCGGGGGGCAGGTAATGAAAAACTGTTTTTT.

This clonotype appeared many times. This chain connects TRBV5-1 to TRBJ2-6, with D perhaps given as TRBD1 or TRBD2 (6 bases each). The germline gives CDR1 SGHRS, CDR2 YFSETQ. The CDR3 runs to 17 residues. The V and J ends lost 1 base and 3 bases respectively, with 14 bases between them. CDR3 region: CASSLFPGADGANVLTF. The DNA for the CDR3 is TGCGCCAGCAGCTTGTTCCCGGGGGCGGATGGGGCCAACGTCCTGACTTTC.

This clonotype has ten or more counts. The chain combines TRBV11-2 with TRBJ1-1, with D unresolved. The CDR3 contains 15 residues. Germline assignment: CDR1 SGHAT and CDR2 FQNNGV. With 6 bases removed from V and 3 bases from J, the gap between germline ends came to 17 bases. CDR3 nucleotides: TGTGCCAGCAGTCCTAAATTGGGCTACCACACTGAAGCTTTCTTT. Translating it yields CASSPKLGYHTEAFF.

In this sample, this clonotype turned up many times. The rearrangement uses TRBV12-3 or TRBV12-4 and TRBJ2-2, with D unclear. V lost 1 base and J lost 1, with 4 bases in between. This CDR3 is built from 14 residues. CDR3 protein: CASSLGENTGELFF. The DNA of the CDR3 is TGTGCCAGCAGTTTAGGAGAGAACACCGGGGAGCTGTTTTTT.

This clonotype was detected ten times or more. The chain couples TRBV28 to TRBJ1-1, with D perhaps matching TRBD1 (5 bases). V gave up 8 bases and J gave up 7 bases, with 17 bases separating them. CDR1 is MDHEN and CDR2 is SYDVKM in the germline V gene. This CDR3 has 13 residues. The CDR3 protein is CASLPIGGGEAFF. The CDR3 bases are TGTGCCAGCCTACCTATCGGGGGGGGTGAAGCTTTCTTT. The variable domain in full, with the rest retrieved from reference TRBV28 and TRBJ1-1, is DVKVTQSSRYLVKRTGEKVFLECVQDMDHENMFWYRQDPGLGLRLIYFSYDVKMKEKGDIPEGYSVSREKKERFSLILESASTNQTSMYLCASLPIGGGEAFFGQGTRLTVV.

V is TRBV7-9 and J is TRBJ1-2, with D uncertain. Germline CDR1 SEHNR, CDR2 FQNEAQ (reference sequence). The CDR3 is 14 residues long. Trimming left V 2 bases short and J 3 bases short, with 10 bases between. The DNA for the CDR3 is TGTGCCAGCAGCTTAAGAGAAAAAGACTATGGCTACACCTTC. Its protein product is CASSLREKDYGYTF. The whole variable domain, filled in from reference TRBV7-9 and TRBJ1-2, reads DTGVSQNPRHKITKRGQNVTFRCDPISEHNRLYWYRQTLGQGPEFLTYFQNEAQLEKSRLLSDRFSAERPKGSFSTLEIQRTEQGDSAMYLCASSLREKDYGYTFGSGTRLTVV.

This clonotype was observed a few times. J is TRBJ1-3 and V is TRBV7-8; the D is unclear. CDR3 length: 16 amino acids. With 0 bases removed from V and 2 bases from J, the gap between germline ends came to 11 bases. The germline V gene encodes CDR1 SGHVS and CDR2 FQNEAQ. CDR3 sequence (DNA): TGTGCCAGCAGCTTAGCATCCAGGTTTGCTGGAAACACCATATATTTT. It codes for CASSLASRFAGNTIYF.

Details on this clonotype: This may come from a read error, since a much larger clone is one base off. The chain has TRBV20-1 and TRBJ2-1; 9 bases are a match to TRBD2. The CDR3 is 17 amino acids. The germline V gene encodes CDR1 DFQATT and CDR2 SNEGSKA (reference sequence). The CDR3 DNA reads as TGCAGTGCTAGAGATTTCGTGCGGGGGGGCTTTTACAATGAGCAGCTCTTC. It is translated as CSARDFVRGGFYNEQLF.

Concerning this clonotype: This may come from a read error, since a much larger clone is one base off. This sequence joins TRBV12-5 and TRBJ1-2; D remains unclear. This CDR3 contains 13 residues. CDR1 and CDR2 from the germline V gene are LGHNT and FRNRAP. With 3 bases removed from V and 8 bases from J, the gap between germline ends came to 13 bases. CDR3 protein: CASGFGINRGYTF. The CDR3 DNA sequence: TGTGCTAGTGGTTTCGGGATCAACAGAGGCTACACCTTC.

In its sample, this clonotype was seen many times. This chain links TRBV19 with TRBJ1-1, with D unresolved. Trimming took 2 bases from V and 3 from J, leaving 4 bases between them. This CDR3 comprises 12 residues. The germline V gene encodes CDR1 LNHDA and CDR2 SQIVND (reference sequence). The CDR3 loop reads CASSIIDTEAFF. Here the CDR3 DNA reads TGTGCCAGTAGTATAATCGACACTGAAGCTTTCTTT.

The rearrangement uses TRBV19 and TRBJ2-2; D not resolved. The CDR3 length is 15 residues. V shed 3 bases and J shed 6 bases, with 14 bases lying between them. Germline loops: CDR1 LNHDA, CDR2 SQIVND (reference sequence). The CDR3 loop is CASSISPHRSGELFF. In nucleotides, the CDR3 is TGTGCCAGTAGTATCTCCCCGCATAGATCCGGGGAGCTGTTTTTT.

This clonotype was recorded at least ten times. In DNA, the CDR3 is TGTGCCAGCAGCTCCACTCGGACAGGGGAGGGTAACGAGCAGTACTTC. Protein sequence: CASSSTRTGEGNEQYF. The J gene is TRBJ2-7, the V gene TRBV7-9; 9 bases match TRBD1. CDR3 length equals 16 residues. Germline V gene lookup returns CDR1 SEHNR and CDR2 FQNEAQ (reference sequence). J lost 5 bases, V lost 4 bases, and 12 bases had no gene match. Full variable domain (remainder filled in from reference TRBV7-9 and TRBJ2-7): DTGVSQNPRHKITKRGQNVTFRCDPISEHNRLYWYRQTLGQGPEFLTYFQNEAQLEKSRLLSDRFSAERPKGSFSTLEIQRTEQGDSAMYLCASSSTRTGEGNEQYFGPGTRLTVT.

This clonotype appeared a few times. This chain links TRBV3-1 with TRBJ2-5; D may be TRBD2 (6 bases). The CDR3 runs to 16 residues. Germline V gene lookup returns CDR1 LGHDT and CDR2 YNNKEL (reference sequence). The ends were cut back, 0 bases at V and 4 bases at J, with 15 bases in the middle. The CDR3 is CASSQDPRNGGETQYF. CDR3 coding DNA: TGTGCCAGCAGCCAAGATCCGAGGAACGGGGGAGAGACCCAGTACTTC.